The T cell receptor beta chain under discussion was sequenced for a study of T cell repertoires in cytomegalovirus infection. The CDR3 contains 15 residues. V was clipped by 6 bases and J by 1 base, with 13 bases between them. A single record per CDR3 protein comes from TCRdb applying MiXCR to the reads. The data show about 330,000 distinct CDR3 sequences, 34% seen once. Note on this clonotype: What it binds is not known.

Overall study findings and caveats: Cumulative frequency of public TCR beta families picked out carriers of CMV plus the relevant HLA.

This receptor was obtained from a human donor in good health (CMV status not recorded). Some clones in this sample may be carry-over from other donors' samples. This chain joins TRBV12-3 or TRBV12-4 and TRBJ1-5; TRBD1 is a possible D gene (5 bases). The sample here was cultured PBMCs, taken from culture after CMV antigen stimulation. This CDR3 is CASSYSGHSNQPQHF. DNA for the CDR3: TGTGCCAGCAGCTATAGCGGACACAGCAATCAGCCCCAGCATTTT.